This is a list of T cell receptor beta chains from one sample in a study of blood T cell repertoires in COVID-19. TCRdb keeps only in-frame clones here, not all; method: immunoSEQ multiplex PCR. The sample gives some 250,000 clones, roughly 76% of which show up once; roughly 8% is in the top ten. Sequencing was carried out using peripheral blood. These receptors came from a woman of 80 years or more with COVID-19, enrolled during active disease. Each CDR3 is given with its conserved first and last residue. Each record gives: J gene, clone size, D gene, V gene, CDR3 DNA, CDR3 protein. The D gene is left open where the match is weak. Rows may omit the clone size; those that give it use once, few, many or a size class.

TRBJ1-2,NA,TRBD1,TRBV4-2,TGTGCCAGCAGCCAGGAAACGGGACAGGGGGTGGCAGGCTACACCTTC,CASSQETGQGVAGYTF
TRBJ2-7,NA,NA,TRBV28,TGTGCCAGCAGTTTGAAGGGGTACGAGCAGTACTTC,CASSLKGYEQYF
TRBJ1-3,once,NA,TRBV13,TGTGCCAGCAGCTCAATAAACTACAGGGCGAGGGACACCATATATTTT,CASSSINYRARDTIYF
TRBJ1-5,NA,TRBD1,TRBV12-3/TRBV12-4,TGTGCCAGCAGCCCGACAGGGAATCAGCCCCAGCATTTT,CASSPTGNQPQHF
TRBJ2-1,NA,NA,TRBV10-3,TGTGCCATCAGCCAGGGTGAGCAGTTCTTC,CAISQGEQFF
TRBJ2-5,NA,TRBD2,TRBV5-1,TGCGCCAGCAGAAGTAGCGGGTACCAAGAGACCCAGTACTTC,CASRSSGYQETQYF
TRBJ1-6,NA,NA,TRBV5-4,TGTGCCAGCAGCTCGGACAGTTCACCCCTCCACTTT,CASSSDSSPLHF
TRBJ1-2,NA,NA,TRBV30,TGTGCCTGGAGTCGGACAGAACGGTATGGCTACACCTTC,CAWSRTERYGYTF
TRBJ1-2,NA,NA,TRBV5-1,TGCGCCAGCAGTCAAAATACACAGCCTAACTATGGCTACACCTTC,CASSQNTQPNYGYTF
TRBJ1-2,NA,NA,TRBV9,TGTGCCAGCAGCGTAGAACAGGCGCCCAACTATGGCTACACCTTC,CASSVEQAPNYGYTF
TRBJ1-1,few,NA,TRBV2,TGTGCCAGCAGCCAAGGAGTAAACACTGAAGCTTTCTTT,CASSQGVNTEAFF
TRBJ1-1,once,NA,TRBV10-3,TGTGCCATCAAACCGGGATGGGTCACTGAAGCTTTCTTT,CAIKPGWVTEAFF
TRBJ2-1,NA,NA,TRBV4-2,TGTGCCAGCAGCCAAAGGGGGAATGGGAATGAGCAGTTCTTC,CASSQRGNGNEQFF
TRBJ2-7,NA,NA,TRBV15,TGTGCCACCAGCAGAGAGAAGGGGGCCTACGAGCAGTACTTC,CATSREKGAYEQYF
TRBJ1-4,NA,NA,TRBV19,TGTGCCAGTGCGGATTACAGGGAGAAAAATGAAAAACTGTTTTTT,CASADYREKNEKLFF
TRBJ1-2,NA,NA,TRBV19,TGTGCCAGTACTTACTGGGGAGACCCTGGCTACACCTTC,CASTYWGDPGYTF